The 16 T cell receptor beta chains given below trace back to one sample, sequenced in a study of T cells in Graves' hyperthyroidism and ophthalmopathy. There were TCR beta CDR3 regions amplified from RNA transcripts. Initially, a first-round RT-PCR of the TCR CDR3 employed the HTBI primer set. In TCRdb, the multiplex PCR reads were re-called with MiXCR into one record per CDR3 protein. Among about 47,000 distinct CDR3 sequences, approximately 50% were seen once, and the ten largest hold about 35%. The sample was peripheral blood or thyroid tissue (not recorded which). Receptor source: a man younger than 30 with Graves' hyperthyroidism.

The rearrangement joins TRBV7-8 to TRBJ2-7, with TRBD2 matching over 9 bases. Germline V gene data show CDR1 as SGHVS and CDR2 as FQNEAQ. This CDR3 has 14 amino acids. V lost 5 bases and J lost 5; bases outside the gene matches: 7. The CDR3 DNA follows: TGTGCCAGCAGCGTAGAGCTAGCGGGGAACGAGCAGTACTTC. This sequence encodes CASSVELAGNEQYF.

This CDR3 is CSADLETQYF. The CDR3 DNA reads as TGCAGTGCTGACCTGGAGACCCAGTACTTC. This chain links TRBV20-1 with TRBJ2-5; D ambiguous. CDR3 length equals 10 residues. Germline V CDR1 and CDR2: DFQATT, SNEGSKA (reference sequence). The V and J ends lost 5 bases and 5 bases respectively, with 6 bases between them.

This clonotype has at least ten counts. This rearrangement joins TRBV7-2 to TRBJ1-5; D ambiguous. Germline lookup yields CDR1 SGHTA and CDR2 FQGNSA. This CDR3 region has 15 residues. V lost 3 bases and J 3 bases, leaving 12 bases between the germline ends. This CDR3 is CASSFGQDYNQPQHF. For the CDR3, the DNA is TGTGCCAGCAGCTTCGGGCAGGACTACAATCAGCCCCAGCATTTT.

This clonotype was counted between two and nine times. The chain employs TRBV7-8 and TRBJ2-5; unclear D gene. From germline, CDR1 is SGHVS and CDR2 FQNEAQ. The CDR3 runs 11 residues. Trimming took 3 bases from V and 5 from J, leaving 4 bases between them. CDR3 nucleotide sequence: TGTGCCAGCAGCTTCACTGAGACCCAGTACTTC. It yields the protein CASSFTETQYF.

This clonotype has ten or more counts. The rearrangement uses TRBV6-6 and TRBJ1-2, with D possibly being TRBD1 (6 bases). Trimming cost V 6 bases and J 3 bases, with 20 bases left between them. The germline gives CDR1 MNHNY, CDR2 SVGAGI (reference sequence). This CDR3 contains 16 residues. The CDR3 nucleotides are TGTGCCAGCAGCCACTATCGGGGGGGCGTTTACTATGGCTACACCTTC. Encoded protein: CASSHYRGGVYYGYTF.

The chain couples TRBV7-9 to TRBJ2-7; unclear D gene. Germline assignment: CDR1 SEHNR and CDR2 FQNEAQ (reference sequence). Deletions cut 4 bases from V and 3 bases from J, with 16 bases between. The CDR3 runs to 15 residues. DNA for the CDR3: TGTGCCAGCAGCTCTAGGGTAGGAAATGACTACGAGCAGTACTTC. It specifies CASSSRVGNDYEQYF.

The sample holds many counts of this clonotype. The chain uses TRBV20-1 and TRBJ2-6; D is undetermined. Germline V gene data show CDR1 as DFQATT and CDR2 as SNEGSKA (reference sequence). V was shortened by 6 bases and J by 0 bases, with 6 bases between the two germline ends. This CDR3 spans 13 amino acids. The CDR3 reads CSAFPSGANVLTF. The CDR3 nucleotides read TGCAGTGCCTTCCCCTCTGGGGCCAACGTCCTGACTTTC.

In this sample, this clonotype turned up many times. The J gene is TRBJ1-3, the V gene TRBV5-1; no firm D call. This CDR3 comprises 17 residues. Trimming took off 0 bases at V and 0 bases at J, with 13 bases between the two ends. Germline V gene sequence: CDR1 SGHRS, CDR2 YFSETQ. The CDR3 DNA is TGCGCCAGCAGCTTGGACGCCGGATGGGGCTCTGGAAACACCATATATTTT. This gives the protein CASSLDAGWGSGNTIYF.

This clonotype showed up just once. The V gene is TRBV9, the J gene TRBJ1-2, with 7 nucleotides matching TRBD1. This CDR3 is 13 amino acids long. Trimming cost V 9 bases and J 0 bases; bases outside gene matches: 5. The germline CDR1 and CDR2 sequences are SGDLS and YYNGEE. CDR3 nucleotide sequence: TGTGCCACAGCCGGGACAGCTAACTATGGCTACACCTTC. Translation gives CATAGTANYGYTF.

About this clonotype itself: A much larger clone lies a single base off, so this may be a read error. CDR3 coding DNA: TGTGCCAGCAGCATAAGCAGCGGGAACGCAGATACGCAGTATTTT. It encodes CASSISSGNADTQYF. This chain links TRBV7-2 with TRBJ2-3; 7 bases fit TRBD2. There are 15 residues in the CDR3. CDR1 SGHTA and CDR2 FQGNSA come from the germline V gene. The J segment lost 4 bases and the V segment lost 5 bases, leaving 9 bases of the junction unmatched.

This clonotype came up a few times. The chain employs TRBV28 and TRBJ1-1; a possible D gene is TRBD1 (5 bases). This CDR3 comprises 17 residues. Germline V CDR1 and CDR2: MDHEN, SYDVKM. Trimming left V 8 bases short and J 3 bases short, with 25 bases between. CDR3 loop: CASSPLKGPWLDTEAFF. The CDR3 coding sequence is TGTGCCAGCTCTCCTCTTAAGGGGCCGTGGTTGGACACTGAAGCTTTCTTT.

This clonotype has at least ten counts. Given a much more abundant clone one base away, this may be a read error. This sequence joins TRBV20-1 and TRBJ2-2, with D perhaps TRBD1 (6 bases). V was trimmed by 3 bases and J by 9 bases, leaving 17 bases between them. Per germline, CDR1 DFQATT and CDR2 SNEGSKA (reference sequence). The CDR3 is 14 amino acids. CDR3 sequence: CSARPGHRVWELFF. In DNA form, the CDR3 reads TGCAGTGCTAGGCCGGGACACCGTGTCTGGGAGCTGTTTTTT.

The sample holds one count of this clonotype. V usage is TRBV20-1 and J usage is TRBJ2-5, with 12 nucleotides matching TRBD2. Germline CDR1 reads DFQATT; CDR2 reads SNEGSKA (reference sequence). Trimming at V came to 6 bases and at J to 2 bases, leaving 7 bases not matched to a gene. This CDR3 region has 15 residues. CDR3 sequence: CSAYSLAGGQETQYF. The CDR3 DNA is TGCAGTGCATACTCTCTAGCGGGGGGGCAAGAGACCCAGTACTTC.

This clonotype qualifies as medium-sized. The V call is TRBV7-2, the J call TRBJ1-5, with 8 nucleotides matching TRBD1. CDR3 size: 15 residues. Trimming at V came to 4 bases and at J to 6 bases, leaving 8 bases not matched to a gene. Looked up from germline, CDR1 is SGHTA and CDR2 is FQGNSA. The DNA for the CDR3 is TGTGCCAGCAGCTCATCGACAGGGGTGGGTCAGCCCCAGCATTTT. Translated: CASSSSTGVGQPQHF.

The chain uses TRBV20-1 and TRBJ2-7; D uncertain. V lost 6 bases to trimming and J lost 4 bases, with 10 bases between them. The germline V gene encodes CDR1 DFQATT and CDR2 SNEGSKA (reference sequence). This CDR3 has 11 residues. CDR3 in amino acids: CSAPVAYEQYF. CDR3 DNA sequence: TGCAGTGCCCCCGTGGCATACGAGCAGTACTTC.

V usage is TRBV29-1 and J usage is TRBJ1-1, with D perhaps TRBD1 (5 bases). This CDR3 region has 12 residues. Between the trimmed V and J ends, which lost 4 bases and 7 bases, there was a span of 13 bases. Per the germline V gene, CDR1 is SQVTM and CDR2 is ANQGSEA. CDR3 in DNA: TGCAGCGTTGGAGCAGGGCTTAATGAAGCTTTCTTT. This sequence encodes CSVGAGLNEAFF.